Here is one TCR beta chain with its context. Its matching antigen is unknown. The record originates from a study of blood T cells in healthy people across ages. Study-wide context: The capture of about one barcoded beta molecule per two T cells was achieved by template switching.

This CDR3 is 16 amino acids long. Germline V lookup: CDR1 SGHVS, CDR2 FQNEAQ. Each sample yielded at least 6 million isolated PBMCs. Then a second PCR, running roughly 7 to 11 cycles, was carried out with a sample-barcoded 5' primer and a J-beta primer mix. A tag from a template-switch adaptor with 12 random nucleotides marked each cDNA molecule. TCRdb called the 5' RACE reads again in MiXCR, with one record for every CDR3 protein. The table shows about 1,600,000 distinct CDR3 sequences, with about 40% occurring only once. Study-level results: Age brought a roughly linear fall in TCR beta diversity measured per million T cells.

The chain employs TRBV7-8 and TRBJ2-1, with 10 bases lining up with TRBD2. The end of the DNA aligns better with TRBJ2-7, so the J call may be wrong. The TCR sequence derives from a woman aged 18-35 years in good health. Sequenced sample: blood. The CDR3 DNA follows: TGTGCCAGCAGCTTAGAGCCACTAGCGGGAACGGAGGAGCAGTACTTC. It encodes CASSLEPLAGTEEQYF.